A selection of T cell receptor beta chains follows, all from one sample in a study of beta chain features in type 1 diabetes. Sequenced by immunoSEQ multiplex PCR; TCRdb stores in-frame clones only, minus some. Of under 350,000 clones listed, 20% to 25% are singletons. Sequenced: naive CD4+ T cells from blood. The receptors derive from a woman aged 25 to 39 with type 1 diabetes. CDR3s include the opening cysteine and the closing phenylalanine or tryptophan. The order of the fields is V gene, D gene, J gene, clone size, CDR3 DNA, CDR3 protein. The D gene is left open where the match is weak. Clone size, where shown, is once, few, many, or a class for clones that have expanded.

V: TRBV18
D: TRBD1
J: TRBJ1-4
size: few
DNA: TGTGCCAGCTCACCACTGTCGGACAGGAATGAAAAACTGTTTTTT
CDR3: CASSPLSDRNEKLFF

V: TRBV7-9
D: -
J: TRBJ2-5
size: few
DNA: TGTGCCAGCAGCCAGAGGCAGGGGCAAGAGACCCAGTACTTC
CDR3: CASSQRQGQETQYF

V: TRBV7-9
D: TRBD2
J: TRBJ2-7
size: -
DNA: TGTGCCAGCAGCCCCCCCCGGCTAGCGGCATACGAGCAGTACTTC
CDR3: CASSPPRLAAYEQYF

V: TRBV18
D: TRBD2
J: TRBJ2-1
size: -
DNA: TGTGCCAGCTCACGGCGGGAGAATGAGCAGTTCTTC
CDR3: CASSRRENEQFF

V: TRBV5-4
D: TRBD2
J: TRBJ2-3
size: few
DNA: TGTGCCTGGGCCCTGGGGCGGGAGGTAACAGATACGCAGTATTTT
CDR3: CAWALGREVTDTQYF

V: TRBV29-1
D: -
J: TRBJ2-7
size: -
DNA: TGCAGCGTTGGAGAGGGAGTAAGCGGGTTAGCCTACGAGCAGTACTTC
CDR3: CSVGEGVSGLAYEQYF

V: TRBV28
D: -
J: TRBJ1-5
size: few
DNA: TGTGCCAGCAGTTGGGGGCCTAGGCAGCCCCAGCATTTT
CDR3: CASSWGPRQPQHF

V: TRBV7-9
D: TRBD1
J: TRBJ2-7
size: -
DNA: TGTGCCAGCAGCTCTTCCGGGACAGGGACCTACGAGCAGTACTTC
CDR3: CASSSSGTGTYEQYF

V: TRBV7-9
D: -
J: TRBJ2-5
size: few
DNA: TGTGCCAGCAGCCCCCGGCAGGGGCCCTATCAAGAGACCCAGTACTTC
CDR3: CASSPRQGPYQETQYF

V: TRBV6-5
D: -
J: TRBJ2-7
size: few
DNA: TGTGCCAGCAGTTACCTGGGAGTACGATCCTACGAGCAGTACTTC
CDR3: CASSYLGVRSYEQYF

V: TRBV5-6
D: TRBD2
J: TRBJ2-1
size: -
DNA: TGTGCCAGCAGCTTGGCCCAAGCGGGATGGAATGAGCAGTTCTTC
CDR3: CASSLAQAGWNEQFF

V: TRBV29-1
D: -
J: TRBJ1-3
size: few
DNA: TGCAGCGTTGGAGAAGCGCCTGGAAACACCATATATTTT
CDR3: CSVGEAPGNTIYF

V: TRBV18
D: TRBD1
J: TRBJ1-2
size: few
DNA: TGTGCCAGCTCACCTCGGGGACAGTCTTCCTATGGCTACACCTTC
CDR3: CASSPRGQSSYGYTF

V: TRBV6-5
D: TRBD1
J: TRBJ2-5
size: -
DNA: TGTGCCAGCAGTCACGGGACAGTGCAAGAGACCCAGTACTTC
CDR3: CASSHGTVQETQYF

V: TRBV19
D: TRBD2
J: TRBJ2-3
size: few
DNA: TGTGCCAGTAGCCCTAGCGGGAGCTTGACGGATACGCAGTATTTT
CDR3: CASSPSGSLTDTQYF

V: TRBV27
D: TRBD1
J: TRBJ2-1
size: -
DNA: TGTGCCAGCAGTAGATCCGGGACAGGGGAACCCTACAATGAGCAGTTCTTC
CDR3: CASSRSGTGEPYNEQFF

V: TRBV29-1
D: TRBD1
J: TRBJ1-1
size: -
DNA: TGCAGCGTTGATGGACAGGGGGCTGGGGGAGCTTTCTTT
CDR3: CSVDGQGAGGAFF

V: TRBV5-1
D: -
J: TRBJ1-2
size: -
DNA: TGCGCCAGCAGCTTGGAAGATGGCAGGGGACGTTTC
CDR3: CASSLEDGRGRF

V: TRBV15
D: TRBD1
J: TRBJ1-1
size: few
DNA: TGTGCCACCAGCAGACTAGGGACAGGGGGTGAAGCTTTCTTT
CDR3: CATSRLGTGGEAFF

V: TRBV7-2
D: TRBD2
J: TRBJ2-1
size: few
DNA: TGTGCCAGCAGCCTTTTAGCGGGAGGTTCCTACAATGAGCAGTTCTTC
CDR3: CASSLLAGGSYNEQFF

V: TRBV9
D: TRBD1
J: TRBJ2-4
size: few
DNA: TGTGCCAGCAGCGCTTTTACAGGGGAGCAAAACATTCAGTACTTC
CDR3: CASSAFTGEQNIQYF

V: TRBV4-1
D: -
J: TRBJ2-5
size: few
DNA: TGCGCCAGCAGCCCCACCCAGGGAGAGACCCAGTACTTC
CDR3: CASSPTQGETQYF

V: TRBV9
D: TRBD2
J: TRBJ2-1
size: -
DNA: TGTGCCAGCAGCGTAGTCCCACTAGCGGGTAGGGGTGAGCAGTTCTTC
CDR3: CASSVVPLAGRGEQFF

V: TRBV4-1
D: -
J: TRBJ2-1
size: -
DNA: TGCGCCAGCAGACACACAGGGAGGGCCACCTACAATGAGCAGTTCTTC
CDR3: CASRHTGRATYNEQFF

V: TRBV5-1
D: -
J: TRBJ1-2
size: -
DNA: TGCGCCAGCAGCTTAGAGAGGCACTATGGCTACACCTTC
CDR3: CASSLERHYGYTF

V: TRBV5-1
D: TRBD1
J: TRBJ1-1
size: few
DNA: TGCGCCAGCAGCTTGGGAGGGGGCGCGAAGGAGGTCACTGAAGCTTTCTTT
CDR3: CASSLGGGAKEVTEAFF

V: TRBV30
D: TRBD1
J: TRBJ1-2
size: few
DNA: TGTGCCTGGGAAGGGGGACAGGGTCAAGCTAACTATGGCTACACCTTC
CDR3: CAWEGGQGQANYGYTF

V: TRBV29-1
D: -
J: TRBJ2-5
size: -
DNA: TGCAGCGTTGAGCGTGGAGAGACCCAGTACTTC
CDR3: CSVERGETQYF

V: TRBV2
D: -
J: TRBJ2-6
size: -
DNA: TGTGCCAGCACCACAGGGTCTGGGGCCAACGTCCTGACTTTC
CDR3: CASTTGSGANVLTF

V: TRBV10-3
D: -
J: TRBJ2-5
size: -
DNA: TGTGCCATCAGTGATTCCGCCCGGGAGACCCAGTACTTC
CDR3: CAISDSARETQYF

V: TRBV9
D: -
J: TRBJ2-7
size: -
DNA: TGTGCCAGCAGCGTAGGTAGCGCACGCTCCTACGAGCAGTACTTC
CDR3: CASSVGSARSYEQYF

V: TRBV10-3
D: TRBD1
J: TRBJ1-4
size: -
DNA: TGTGCCATCAAGGATGGGGGGACAGAAAATGAAAAACTGTTTTTT
CDR3: CAIKDGGTENEKLFF

V: TRBV29-1
D: -
J: TRBJ2-3
size: -
DNA: TGCAGCGTTGCAATGTACGGTAGCACAGATACGCAGTATTTT
CDR3: CSVAMYGSTDTQYF

V: TRBV11-2
D: TRBD1
J: TRBJ2-1
size: few
DNA: TGTGCCAGCAGCTTAGGGGGGACAGTTGGCCGTGGGCAGTTCTTC
CDR3: CASSLGGTVGRGQFF

V: TRBV7-9
D: TRBD2
J: TRBJ2-3
size: -
DNA: TGTGCCAGCAGCTGGGGACTAGCGACAGATACGCAGTATTTT
CDR3: CASSWGLATDTQYF

V: TRBV11-2
D: -
J: TRBJ1-2
size: -
DNA: TGTGCCAGCAGCTCCTCAGGCGTCTATGGCTACACCTTC
CDR3: CASSSSGVYGYTF

V: TRBV28
D: -
J: TRBJ2-7
size: few
DNA: TGTGCCAGCGCCGCCCGGGGAGTCTACGAGCAGTACTTC
CDR3: CASAARGVYEQYF

V: TRBV5-4
D: -
J: TRBJ2-1
size: -
DNA: TGTGCCAGCAGCCTCGCGGGGGCCTGGGGGAATGAGCAGTTCTTC
CDR3: CASSLAGAWGNEQFF

V: TRBV29-1
D: TRBD1
J: TRBJ2-7
size: -
DNA: TGCAGCGTTGCGACAGGGAGCTCCTACGAGCAGTACTTC
CDR3: CSVATGSSYEQYF

V: TRBV30
D: -
J: TRBJ1-2
size: -
DNA: TGTGCCTGGAGATTTGGCAGTTCCTATGGCTACACCTTC
CDR3: CAWRFGSSYGYTF

V: TRBV6-6
D: -
J: TRBJ1-2
size: -
DNA: TGTGCCAGCAAGGAGTACTATGGCTACACCTTC
CDR3: CASKEYYGYTF

V: TRBV30
D: -
J: TRBJ1-2
size: few
DNA: TGTGCCTGGAGTCAGGGGCTAGGCTACACCTTC
CDR3: CAWSQGLGYTF

V: TRBV27
D: TRBD2
J: TRBJ2-7
size: -
DNA: TGTGCCAGCAGTTTATTTCTAGCGGGGAGCTCCTACGAGCAGTACTTC
CDR3: CASSLFLAGSSYEQYF

V: TRBV18
D: -
J: TRBJ2-7
size: few
DNA: TGTGCCAGCTCACCACCGCATAGGGGCTACGAGCAGTACTTC
CDR3: CASSPPHRGYEQYF

V: TRBV29-1
D: -
J: TRBJ2-7
size: -
DNA: TGCAGCGTTGAAGAAATAAAAGGAGGCGAGCAGTACTTC
CDR3: CSVEEIKGGEQYF

V: TRBV27
D: TRBD1
J: TRBJ2-7
size: -
DNA: TGTGCCAGCAGTAACCGACAGGGCTACGAGCAGTACTTC
CDR3: CASSNRQGYEQYF

V: TRBV28
D: -
J: TRBJ2-2
size: -
DNA: TGTGCCAGCAGCCCCGGTGGAGCGAACACCGGGGAGCTGTTTTTT
CDR3: CASSPGGANTGELFF

V: TRBV11-2
D: TRBD1
J: TRBJ2-5
size: -
DNA: TGTGCCAGCAGCACAAACTCTGGGACAGGGCCATTTTACTTC
CDR3: CASSTNSGTGPFYF

V: TRBV19
D: TRBD1
J: TRBJ2-6
size: few
DNA: TGTGCCAGTAGCCAGGGGGCCGGGGCCAACGTCCTGACTTTC
CDR3: CASSQGAGANVLTF

V: TRBV5-1
D: -
J: TRBJ2-6
size: -
DNA: TGCGCCAGCAACGGTGGTGGGGCCAACGTCCTGACTTTC
CDR3: CASNGGGANVLTF

V: TRBV30
D: -
J: TRBJ1-2
size: -
DNA: TGTGCCTGGTTCCCCGTTGTGGGAAGGGGGGGCTACACCTTC
CDR3: CAWFPVVGRGGYTF